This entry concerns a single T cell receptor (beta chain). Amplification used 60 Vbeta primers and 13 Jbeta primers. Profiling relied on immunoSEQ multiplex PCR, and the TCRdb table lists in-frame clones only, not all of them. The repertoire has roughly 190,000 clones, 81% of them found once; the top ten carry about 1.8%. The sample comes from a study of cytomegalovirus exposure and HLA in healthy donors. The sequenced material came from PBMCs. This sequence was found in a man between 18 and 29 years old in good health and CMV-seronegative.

CDR3 nucleotides: TGTGCCAGCTCACCAGGACAGGGTGAAAAACTGTTTTTT. Its translation is CASSPGQGEKLFF. The chain carries TRBV18 and TRBJ1-4; 8 nucleotides match TRBD1. The CDR3 has 13 residues. V lost 2 bases, J lost 7 bases, and 0 bases stayed unmatched. The germline V gene encodes CDR1 KGHSH and CDR2 LQKENI.